This is a list of T cell receptor beta chains from one sample in a study of CD8 T cells in Susac syndrome. Using its own MiXCR run on the immunoSEQ multiplex PCR reads, TCRdb lists one record per CDR3 protein. The profile covers some 200,000 distinct CDR3 sequences, with 90% to 95% appearing a single time and about 0.12% taken by the ten largest. Material: CD8+ T cells from PBMCs. All receptors derive from a human donor with multiple sclerosis. Both conserved end residues are part of each CDR3. Fields, in order: D gene, V gene, J gene, clone size, CDR3 DNA, CDR3 protein. A D gene is named only where the DNA matches it firmly. Some rows have no size entry. The others give once, few or many, or a class for an expanded clone.

>-|TRBV27|TRBJ2-7|-
TGTGCCAGCAGTTTCGGGACTTGGGGCTCCTACGAGCAGTACTTC
CASSFGTWGSYEQYF
>-|TRBV12-3/TRBV12-4|TRBJ2-7|once
TGTGCCAGCACCAACGGCGAGAGTTCCTACGAGCAGTACTTC
CASTNGESSYEQYF
>-|TRBV2|TRBJ2-1|-
TGTGCCAGCAGTGAAGGCGCCGCTGAGCAGTTCTTC
CASSEGAAEQFF
>-|TRBV12-3/TRBV12-4|TRBJ1-2|-
TGTGCCAGCAGTTTTGCCGCGCTAATGGCCTTC
CASSFAALMAF
>TRBD1|TRBV11-2|TRBJ1-2|-
TGTGCCAGCAGCTTAGGCGGGACAGGCTATGGCTACACCTTC
CASSLGGTGYGYTF
>TRBD1|TRBV27|TRBJ1-4|-
TGTGCCAGCGCGGCGCAGGGGGCAGCGAATGAAAAACTGTTTTTT
CASAAQGAANEKLFF
>TRBD2|TRBV6-5|TRBJ2-7|once
TGTGCCAGCAGCTTAGCGGGAGAGAAAGGCGAGCAGTACTTC
CASSLAGEKGEQYF
>-|TRBV25-1|TRBJ1-1|-
TGTGCCAGCAGTGAATTAGGGACACTGACCCCGAGGACTGAAGCTTTCTTT
CASSELGTLTPRTEAFF
>-|TRBV5-6|TRBJ1-1|-
TGTGCCAGCAGCTTGGTTCCGGGGTGGAACACTGAAGCTTTCTTT
CASSLVPGWNTEAFF
>-|TRBV27|TRBJ2-1|-
TGTGCCAGCAGTTTATATAGTTACAATGAGCAGTTCTTC
CASSLYSYNEQFF
>TRBD2|TRBV6-2/TRBV6-3|TRBJ2-1|-
TGTGCCAGCAGTTACGCTAGCGGGAGAGGCTTAGAGGAGCAGTTCTTC
CASSYASGRGLEEQFF
>-|TRBV15|TRBJ2-7|few
TGTGCCACCAGCAGGAAGGGACTCTCCTACGAGCAGTACTTC
CATSRKGLSYEQYF
>-|TRBV7-9|TRBJ1-2|-
TGTGCCAGCAGCTTGGTTTATGGCTACACCTTC
CASSLVYGYTF
>TRBD2|TRBV27|TRBJ2-1|-
TGTGCCAGCAGACCCTGGGCTAGCGGGAGCGATGAGCAGTTCTTC
CASRPWASGSDEQFF
>-|TRBV27|TRBJ1-6|-
TGTGCCAGCAGTTTATATCCCCAGCAGCCCTATAATTCACCCCTCCACTTT
CASSLYPQQPYNSPLHF
>-|TRBV12-3/TRBV12-4|TRBJ1-1|-
TGTGCCAGCAGTTTCAGGGGCCCTGTGAACACTGAAGCTTTCTTT
CASSFRGPVNTEAFF
>TRBD1|TRBV27|TRBJ2-2|-
TGTGCCAGCAGTTTATCTCTCCCCGGGACAGGGAACACCGGGGAGCTGTTTTTT
CASSLSLPGTGNTGELFF
>-|TRBV27|TRBJ2-7|-
TGTGCCAGCAGTTTCAAAGGCCCGACGTATTGGGAGCAGTACTTC
CASSFKGPTYWEQYF
>-|TRBV19|TRBJ2-7|-
TGTGCCAGTTCCCCGAACCCCGAACTTGGCGAGCAGTACTTC
CASSPNPELGEQYF
>-|TRBV6-1|TRBJ2-1|-
TGTGCCAGCACAAGGATTAGGCTAGAGGGCTACAATGAGCAGTTCTTC
CASTRIRLEGYNEQFF
>-|TRBV6-5|TRBJ2-2|-
TGTGCCAGCAGTTACTCGATTGTTAGGTCTAACACCGGGGAGCTGTTTTTT
CASSYSIVRSNTGELFF
>TRBD1|TRBV27|TRBJ2-7|few
TGTGCCAGCAGTGCCCGGGACAGGCCCTACGAGCAGTACTTC
CASSARDRPYEQYF
>TRBD2|TRBV7-9|TRBJ2-7|-
TGTGCCAGCAGCCGGACTAGCGGGAAGTACGAGCAGTACTTC
CASSRTSGKYEQYF
>-|TRBV9|TRBJ1-2|few
TGTGCCAGCAGCGAGGCCCTAGGACAATACTATGGCTACACCTTC
CASSEALGQYYGYTF